This T cell receptor beta chain was recorded in a study of T cells in Graves' hyperthyroidism and ophthalmopathy. Study-wide results and limits: Before onset, ophthalmopathy was predicted by the model a median around 6 months earlier.

This clonotype was picked up many times. The antigen is undetermined. RNA transcripts gave rise to amplified TCR beta CDR3 regions. The HTBI set primed first-round TCR CDR3 RT-PCR. TCRdb re-called the multiplex PCR reads through MiXCR, storing one row per CDR3 protein. The data show under 500,000 distinct CDR3 sequences, with 11% to 15% seen just once and around 27% held by the top ten. Germline trimming cut 2 bases from V and 2 bases from J; bases unmatched to any gene: 2. The CDR3 is made up of 13 amino acids. From germline, CDR1 is GTSNPN and CDR2 SVGIG (reference sequence). The source is a man aged 45-65 years with Graves' ophthalmopathy. Sequencing was performed on blood. The chain is built from TRBV30 and TRBJ2-7; TRBD2 matches at 8 bases. CDR3 DNA: TGTGCCTGGAGTATGGGACTAGCCTACGAGCAGTACTTC. Its protein product is CAWSMGLAYEQYF. Full variable domain (outside the CDR3, taken from reference TRBV30 and TRBJ2-7): SQTIHQWPATLVQPVGSPLSLECTVEGTSNPNLYWYRQAAGRGLQLLFYSVGIGQISSEVPQNLSASRPQDRQFILSSKKLLLSDSGFYLCAWSMGLAYEQYFGPGTRLTVT.